These 2 T cell receptor beta chains were sequenced from one sample in a study of blood T cells in healthy people across ages (dated by TCRdb to between 2015 and 2017). Library prep was done by 5' RACE. The run used an Illumina HiSeq 2500. A second about 6 to 11 cycle PCR used a sample-barcoded 5' primer and a J-beta primer mix. Using fastp trimming at Q25 and MiXCR clonotype assembly, TCRdb reanalyzed the public sequencing data and kept in-frame beta chains. Records with the same CDR3 protein are collapsed into one entry carrying the most frequent genes and DNA. The table for this sample lists around 1.5 million distinct CDR3 sequences; around 35% of them were counted only once. Clones ranked in the top ten supply around 10% of the sample. Sequencing input: blood. Receptors were obtained from a woman aged 30 to 39 in good health.

This clonotype showed up many times. This chain connects TRBV7-9 to TRBJ2-5; the D gene is possibly TRBD1 (6 bases). The CDR3 is 13 residues long. Germline V gene sequence: CDR1 SEHNR, CDR2 FQNEAQ (reference sequence). Trimming shortened V by 6 bases and J by 6 bases, and 14 bases separated the two germline ends. CDR3 residues: CASSEGQGKTQYF. Here the CDR3 DNA reads TGTGCCAGCAGTGAGGGGCAGGGGAAGACCCAGTACTTC.

In its sample, this clonotype was seen a few times. At one of its ends the junction is not consistent with the germline gene, which may arise from a read error. The rearrangement links TRBV5-1 to TRBJ1-1; tentatively, D is TRBD1 (6 bases). Germline assignment: CDR1 SGHRS and CDR2 YFSETQ. The CDR3 sequence is 14 residues long. CDR3: CASSYITGNAEAFF. DNA for the CDR3: TGCGCCAGCAGTTACATTACAGGGAACGCTGAAGCTTTCTTT.